The 26 T cell receptor beta chains listed next were all sequenced from one sample in a study of cytomegalovirus exposure and HLA in healthy donors. Assay: immunoSEQ multiplex PCR; the TCRdb copy retains only in-frame clones and omits some. In the table there are roughly 300,000 clones, roughly 90% of which are singletons. The specimen sequenced was PBMCs. All receptors come from a woman aged 18-29 years in good health and CMV-seronegative.

With respect to this clone: The same CDR3 arises from other DNA sequences in this sample as well. The genes are TRBV5-1 and TRBJ2-7; D gene unclear. The CDR3 is made up of 12 amino acids. The V end was cut by 1 base, the J end by 4 bases, with 6 bases between. Germline V gene lookup returns CDR1 SGHRS and CDR2 YFSETQ. The CDR3 region has the DNA TGCGCCAGCAGCTTGACGGAGTACGAGCAGTACTTC. It yields the protein CASSLTEYEQYF.

About this clone itself: Other DNA sequences within the sample encode an identical CDR3. The rearrangement joins TRBV5-1 to TRBJ2-1; 15 positions match TRBD2. V lost 2 bases to trimming and J lost 6 bases; unmatched junction nucleotides: 3. The CDR3 has 16 amino acids. Per the germline V gene, CDR1 is SGHRS and CDR2 is YFSETQ. The CDR3, as DNA: TGCGCCAGCAGCTTACCGGGACTAGCGGGAGGCAATGAGCAGTTCTTC. It is translated as CASSLPGLAGGNEQFF.

The chain employs TRBV7-9 and TRBJ2-1; TRBD2 matches at 10 bases. Trimming cost V 5 bases and J 8 bases; bases outside gene matches: 12. Per the germline V gene, CDR1 is SEHNR and CDR2 is FQNEAQ (reference sequence). The length of the CDR3 is 16 residues. The CDR3 nucleotides are TGTGCCAGCAGCCCAAAGTCGCTAGCGGGAGCCTATGAGCAGTTCTTC. This encodes CASSPKSLAGAYEQFF. Looking up the rest from reference TRBV7-9 and TRBJ2-1 gives the full variable domain: DTGVSQNPRHKITKRGQNVTFRCDPISEHNRLYWYRQTLGQGPEFLTYFQNEAQLEKSRLLSDRFSAERPKGSFSTLEIQRTEQGDSAMYLCASSPKSLAGAYEQFFGPGTRLTVL.

This chain connects TRBV2 to TRBJ2-1; 8 bases map to TRBD2. With V trimmed by 6 bases and J by 0 bases, 4 bases remained unmatched. CDR3 length: 15 amino acids. Germline CDR1 reads SNHLY; CDR2 reads FYNNEI. As DNA, the CDR3 is TGTGCCAGCAGCCTTAGCGGGGCCTCCTACAATGAGCAGTTCTTC. Translating it yields CASSLSGASYNEQFF.

The V gene is TRBV19, the J gene TRBJ2-4; 7 nucleotides agree with TRBD1. V lost 6 bases, J lost 0 bases, and 8 bases stayed unmatched. The CDR3 extends over 16 amino acids. Germline CDR1 LNHDA, CDR2 SQIVND (reference sequence). As DNA, the CDR3 is TGTGCCAGTAGGAGAGGGGGCGAGGTAGCCAAAAACATTCAGTACTTC. Protein product: CASRRGGEVAKNIQYF.

The rearrangement uses TRBV5-1 and TRBJ2-7, with D possibly being TRBD2 (6 bases). Germline loops: CDR1 SGHRS, CDR2 YFSETQ. V lost 0 bases and J lost 2, with 12 bases in between. The CDR3 totals 15 residues. The CDR3 nucleotides are TGCGCCAGCAGCTTGGGGGGGGACCCCGCCTACGAGCAGTACTTC. It is translated as CASSLGGDPAYEQYF.

The rearrangement uses TRBV10-3 and TRBJ1-2; 9 bases agree with TRBD1. The CDR3 length is 13 residues. Unmatched junction bases numbered 5, after V lost 7 bases and J lost 5 bases. Germline lookup yields CDR1 ENHRY and CDR2 SYGVKD. The CDR3 here is CAITGTGNYGYTF. CDR3 in DNA: TGTGCCATCACGGGGACAGGGAATTATGGCTACACCTTC.

The gene calls are TRBV7-8 and TRBJ1-5; TRBD1 is a possible D gene (5 bases). Trimming took 1 base from V and 4 from J, leaving 11 bases between them. This CDR3 is 15 amino acids long. Per germline, CDR1 SGHVS and CDR2 FQNEAQ. The CDR3 region has the DNA TGTGCCAGCAGCTTAGAAGACGGGGGGAATCAGCCCCAGCATTTT. Protein: CASSLEDGGNQPQHF.

The chain joins TRBV18 to TRBJ2-2; D possibly corresponds to TRBD2 (6 bases). Trimming pared 0 bases from V and 2 bases from J, leaving 10 bases between. This CDR3 has 16 amino acids. Germline values: CDR1 KGHSH, CDR2 LQKENI. CDR3 bases: TGTGCCAGCTCACCACCGCTAGCGCGAAACACCGGGGAGCTGTTTTTT. It codes for CASSPPLARNTGELFF.

This chain connects TRBV5-1 to TRBJ2-7; tentative D call: TRBD2 (5 bases). The V gene's germline CDR1 is SGHRS and CDR2 YFSETQ. V lost 1 base and J lost 0, with 14 bases in between. This CDR3 spans 16 amino acids. The CDR3 DNA reads as TGCGCCAGCAGCTTGTCGCCCAGCGGAGGCTCCTACGAGCAGTACTTC. It yields the protein CASSLSPSGGSYEQYF.

The chain links TRBV11-2 to TRBJ2-5; D not resolved. The CDR3 runs to 12 residues. Germline values: CDR1 SGHAT, CDR2 FQNNGV. The V gene lost 3 bases and the J gene lost 4 bases, with 6 bases spanning the gap. The CDR3 loop reads CASSFVLETQYF. As DNA, the CDR3 is TGTGCCAGCAGCTTCGTCCTAGAGACCCAGTACTTC. Combining the CDR3 with reference TRBV11-2 and TRBJ2-5 gives the whole variable domain EAGVAQSPRYKIIEKRQSVAFWCNPISGHATLYWYQQILGQGPKLLIQFQNNGVVDDSQLPKDRFSAERLKGVDSTLKIQPAKLEDSAVYLCASSFVLETQYFGPGTRLLVL.

This clone was observed a single time. The chain carries TRBV18 and TRBJ2-2; 7 bases match TRBD2. This CDR3 comprises 16 residues. Germline CDR1 and CDR2: KGHSH and LQKENI. J was trimmed by 0 bases and V by 4 bases; bases with no gene match: 5. Here the CDR3 reads CASSRLGGANTGELFF. DNA of the CDR3: TGTGCCAGCTCACGACTGGGAGGGGCGAACACCGGGGAGCTGTTTTTT.

The genes are TRBV29-1 and TRBJ2-2, with 9 bases matching TRBD1. Unmatched junction bases numbered 9, after V lost 0 bases and J lost 7 bases. This CDR3 region has 16 residues. Germline CDR1 and CDR2: SQVTM and ANQGSEA. CDR3 nucleotides: TGCAGCGTTGAAGATAGGGGACAGGGTCGGAACGGGGAGCTGTTTTTT. Its translation: CSVEDRGQGRNGELFF.

The gene calls are TRBV6-5 and TRBJ2-2, with TRBD2 identical over 12 bases. The length of the CDR3 is 16 residues. V gave up 0 bases and J gave up 9 bases; unmatched junction bases: 5. Germline V CDR1 and CDR2: MNHEY, SVGAGI. CDR3: CASSYSTSGRTRELFF. The CDR3, as DNA: TGTGCCAGCAGTTACTCGACTAGCGGGAGAACCCGGGAGCTGTTTTTT.

J is TRBJ2-7 and V is TRBV11-2, with 9 bases fitting TRBD1. V shed 6 bases, J shed 3 bases, and the junction held 6 bases outside the gene matches. There are 14 residues in the CDR3. Per the germline V gene, CDR1 is SGHAT and CDR2 is FQNNGV. The CDR3 DNA reads as TGTGCCAGCAGGAAGACAGGGGGTATCTACGAGCAGTACTTC. Its translation is CASRKTGGIYEQYF.

This clone was observed once. This rearrangement joins TRBV18 to TRBJ1-5, with a possible D match to TRBD1 (5 bases). CDR1 KGHSH and CDR2 LQKENI come from the germline V gene. The V end lost 6 bases, the J end lost 7 bases, and 13 bases lay between the germline ends. The CDR3 loop spans 13 amino acids. The DNA of the CDR3 is TGTGCCAGCTCGGGGGGTATAGGACAGCCCCAGCATTTT. Protein sequence: CASSGGIGQPQHF.

The rearrangement links TRBV27 to TRBJ2-7; 10 nucleotides line up with TRBD1. The length of the CDR3 is 13 residues. V was pared by 5 bases and J by 7 bases, with 5 bases of the junction left unmatched. Germline-derived CDR1 and CDR2 are MNHEY and SMNVEV (reference sequence). The CDR3 coding sequence is TGTGCCAGCAGTCGAGACAGGGGGCAAGAGCAGTACTTC. This encodes CASSRDRGQEQYF.

The chain links TRBV27 to TRBJ2-7; 10 positions agree with TRBD2. The CDR3 runs 14 residues. The trim removed 6 bases at V and 3 bases at J, leaving 5 bases unmatched. In germline, CDR1 is MNHEY, CDR2 SMNVEV (reference sequence). The CDR3, as DNA: TGTGCCAGCAGACCGGGACTAGCGCTCTACGAGCAGTACTTC. Translating gives CASRPGLALYEQYF.

In the case of this clone: Other DNA sequences in the same sample also yield this CDR3. The chain carries TRBV7-3 and TRBJ2-2; TRBD1 matches 10 bases. V lost 5 bases and J lost 5; bases outside the gene matches: 8. The germline gives CDR1 SGHTA, CDR2 FQGTGA. This CDR3 is built from 16 residues. CDR3 residues: CASSLTGTGVTGELFF. The DNA for the CDR3 is TGTGCCAGCAGCCTGACCGGGACAGGGGTTACCGGGGAGCTGTTTTTT.

The chain uses TRBV7-8 and TRBJ2-7; 10 bases map to TRBD2. The germline gives CDR1 SGHVS, CDR2 FQNEAQ. V lost 5 bases, J lost 1 base, and 2 bases stayed unmatched. This CDR3 comprises 14 residues. In DNA, the CDR3 is TGTGCCAGCAGCCTGACTAGCGGGTCCTACGAGCAGTACTTC. Translated: CASSLTSGSYEQYF.

The gene calls are TRBV7-2 and TRBJ2-5; 13 nucleotides align to TRBD2. The CDR3 length is 16 residues. V shed 3 bases and J 5 bases; nucleotides not matched to a gene: 6. In germline, CDR1 is SGHTA, CDR2 FQGNSA. DNA for the CDR3: TGTGCCAGCAGCTTTCATACTAGCGGGAGGGGGGAGACCCAGTACTTC. Translating it yields CASSFHTSGRGETQYF. Based on the CDR3 plus reference TRBV7-2 and TRBJ2-5, the full variable domain is GAGVSQSPSNKVTEKGKDVELRCDPISGHTALYWYRQSLGQGLEFLIYFQGNSAPDKSGLPSDRFSAERTGGSVSTLTIQRTQQEDSAVYLCASSFHTSGRGETQYFGPGTRLLVL.

V usage is TRBV27 and J usage is TRBJ2-1; 7 bases line up with TRBD1. Germline loops: CDR1 MNHEY, CDR2 SMNVEV (reference sequence). The junction had 6 bases not matched to a gene; V was cut back by 6 bases and J by 4 bases. CDR3 length equals 14 residues. The CDR3 DNA reads as TGTGCCAGCAGGGCAACAGGGGAGTACAATGAGCAGTTCTTC. The encoded protein is CASRATGEYNEQFF.

To note about this clone: The same CDR3 arises from other DNA sequences in this sample as well. This chain uses TRBV5-1 with TRBJ2-5, with 13 bases aligning to TRBD2. The ends lost 2 bases at V and 3 bases at J; junction bases unmatched: 1. The CDR3 has 15 residues. From germline, CDR1 is SGHRS and CDR2 YFSETQ. The CDR3 DNA sequence: TGCGCCAGCAGCTTTGGACTAGCGGGGGAAGAGACCCAGTACTTC. Translated, it gives CASSFGLAGEETQYF.

This chain uses TRBV7-9 with TRBJ2-1; D might be TRBD1 (5 bases). Trimming removed 2 bases from V and 6 bases from J, with 11 bases in between. The CDR3 length is 14 residues. CDR1 is SEHNR and CDR2 is FQNEAQ in the germline V gene (reference sequence). This CDR3 is CASSLILGANEQFF. The CDR3, as DNA: TGTGCCAGCAGCTTAATCTTAGGGGCCAATGAGCAGTTCTTC. The whole variable domain, filled in from reference TRBV7-9 and TRBJ2-1, reads DTGVSQNPRHKITKRGQNVTFRCDPISEHNRLYWYRQTLGQGPEFLTYFQNEAQLEKSRLLSDRFSAERPKGSFSTLEIQRTEQGDSAMYLCASSLILGANEQFFGPGTRLTVL.

The genes are TRBV6-5 and TRBJ2-7; D may be TRBD1 (5 bases). The germline gives CDR1 MNHEY, CDR2 SVGAGI. V gave up 0 bases and J gave up 6 bases, with 9 bases separating them. The CDR3 is 13 amino acids. The DNA of the CDR3 is TGTGCCAGCAGTTACTCAGGGGTAGGCGAGCAGTACTTC. Amino acid sequence: CASSYSGVGEQYF.

This chain connects TRBV9 to TRBJ2-6; perhaps TRBD1 as D (6 bases). The CDR3 consists of 18 residues. V was shortened by 4 bases and J by 1 base, with 18 bases between the two germline ends. CDR1 is SGDLS and CDR2 is YYNGEE in the germline V gene. The CDR3 loop reads CASSLSTGIGSGANVLTF. CDR3 DNA sequence: TGTGCCAGCAGCTTATCGACAGGTATCGGGTCTGGGGCCAACGTCCTGACTTTC. The entire variable domain, with the rest obtained from reference TRBV9 and TRBJ2-6, is as follows: DSGVTQTPKHLITATGQRVTLRCSPRSGDLSVYWYQQSLDQGLQFLIQYYNGEERAKGNILERFSAQQFPDLHSELNLSSLELGDSALYFCASSLSTGIGSGANVLTFGAGSRLTVL.